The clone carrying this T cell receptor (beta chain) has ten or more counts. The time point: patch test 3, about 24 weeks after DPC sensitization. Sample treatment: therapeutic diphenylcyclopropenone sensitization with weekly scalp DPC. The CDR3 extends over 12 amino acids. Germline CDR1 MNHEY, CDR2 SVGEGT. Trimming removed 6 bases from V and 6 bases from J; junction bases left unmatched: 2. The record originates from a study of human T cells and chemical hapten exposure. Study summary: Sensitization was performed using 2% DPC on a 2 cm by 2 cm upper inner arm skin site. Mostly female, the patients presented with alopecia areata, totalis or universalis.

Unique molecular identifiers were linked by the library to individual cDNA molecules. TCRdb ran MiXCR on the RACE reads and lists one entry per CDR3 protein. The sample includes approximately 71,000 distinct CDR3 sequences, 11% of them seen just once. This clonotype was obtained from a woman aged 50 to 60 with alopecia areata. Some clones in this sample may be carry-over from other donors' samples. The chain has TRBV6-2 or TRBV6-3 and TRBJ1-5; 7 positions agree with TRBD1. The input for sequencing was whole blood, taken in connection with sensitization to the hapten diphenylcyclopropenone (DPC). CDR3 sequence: CASSTGVQPQHF. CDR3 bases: TGTGCCAGCAGCACAGGGGTTCAGCCCCAGCATTTT.